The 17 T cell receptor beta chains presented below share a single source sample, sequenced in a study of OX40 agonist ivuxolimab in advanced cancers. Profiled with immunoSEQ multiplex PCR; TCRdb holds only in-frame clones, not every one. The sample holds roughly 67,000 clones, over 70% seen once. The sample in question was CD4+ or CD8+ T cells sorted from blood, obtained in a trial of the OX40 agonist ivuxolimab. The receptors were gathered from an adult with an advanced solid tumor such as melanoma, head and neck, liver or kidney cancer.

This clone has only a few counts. This CDR3 reads CASSFGLAGVKDTQYF. The CDR3 DNA reads TGTGCCAGCAGCTTCGGACTAGCGGGAGTTAAAGATACGCAGTATTTT. The genes are TRBV9 and TRBJ2-3; TRBD2 matches at 13 bases. The trim removed 4 bases at V and 5 bases at J, leaving 7 bases unmatched. CDR1 SGDLS and CDR2 YYNGEE come from the germline V gene. The CDR3 is made up of 16 amino acids.

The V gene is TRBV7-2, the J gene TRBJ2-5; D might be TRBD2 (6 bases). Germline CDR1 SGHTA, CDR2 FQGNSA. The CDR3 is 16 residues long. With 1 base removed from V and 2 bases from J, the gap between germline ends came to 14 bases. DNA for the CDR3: TGTGCCAGCAGCTTAGGTACGGGAGCAGGTCAAGAGACCCAGTACTTC. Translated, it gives CASSLGTGAGQETQYF.

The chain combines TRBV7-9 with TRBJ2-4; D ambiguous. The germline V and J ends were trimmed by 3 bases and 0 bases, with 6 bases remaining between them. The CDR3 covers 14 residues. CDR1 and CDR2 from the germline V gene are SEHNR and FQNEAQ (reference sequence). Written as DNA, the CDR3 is TGTGCCAGCAGCTTGGACCTAGCCAAAAACATTCAGTACTTC. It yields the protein CASSLDLAKNIQYF.

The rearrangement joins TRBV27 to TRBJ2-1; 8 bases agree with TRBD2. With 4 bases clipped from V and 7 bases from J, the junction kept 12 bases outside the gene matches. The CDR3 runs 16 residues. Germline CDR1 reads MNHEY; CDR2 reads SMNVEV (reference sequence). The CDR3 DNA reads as TGTGCCAGCAGTTATTTAAGAGCTAGCGGGCCTAATGAGCAGTTCTTC. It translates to CASSYLRASGPNEQFF.

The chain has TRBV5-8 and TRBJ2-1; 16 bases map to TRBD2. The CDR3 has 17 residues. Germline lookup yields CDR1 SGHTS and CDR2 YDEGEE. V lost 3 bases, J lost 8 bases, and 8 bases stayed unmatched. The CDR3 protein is CASSWGLAGGKRDEQFF. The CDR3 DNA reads TGTGCCAGCAGCTGGGGACTAGCGGGAGGGAAGAGAGATGAGCAGTTCTTC.

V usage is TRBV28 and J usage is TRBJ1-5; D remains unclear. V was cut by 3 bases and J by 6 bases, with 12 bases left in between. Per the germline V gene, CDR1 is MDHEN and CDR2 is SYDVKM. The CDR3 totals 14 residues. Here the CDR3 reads CASSLWGSGQPQHF. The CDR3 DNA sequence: TGTGCCAGCAGTTTGTGGGGTTCGGGTCAGCCCCAGCATTTT.

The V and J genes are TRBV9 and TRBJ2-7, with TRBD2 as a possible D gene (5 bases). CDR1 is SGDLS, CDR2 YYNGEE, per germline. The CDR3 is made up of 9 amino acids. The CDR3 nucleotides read TGCACCCCAGAGGGTGGGCAGTACGTC. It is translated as CTPEGGQYV.

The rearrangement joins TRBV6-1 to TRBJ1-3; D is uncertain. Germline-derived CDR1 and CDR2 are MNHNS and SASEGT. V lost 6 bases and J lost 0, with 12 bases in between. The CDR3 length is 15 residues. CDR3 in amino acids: CASSVDMTSGNTIYF. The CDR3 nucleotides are TGTGCCAGCAGCGTTGATATGACCTCTGGAAACACCATATATTTT.

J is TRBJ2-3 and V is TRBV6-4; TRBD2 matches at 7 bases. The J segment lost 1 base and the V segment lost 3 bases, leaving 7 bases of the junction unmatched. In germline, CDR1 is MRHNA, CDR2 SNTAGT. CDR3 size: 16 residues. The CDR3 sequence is CASSDASGGGTDTQYF. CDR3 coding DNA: TGTGCCAGCAGTGATGCTAGCGGAGGGGGCACAGATACGCAGTATTTT.

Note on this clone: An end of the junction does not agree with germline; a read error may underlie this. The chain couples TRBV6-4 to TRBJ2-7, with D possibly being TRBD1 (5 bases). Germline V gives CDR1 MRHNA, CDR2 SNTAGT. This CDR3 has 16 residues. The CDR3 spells CASSYSTTGASYEQYF. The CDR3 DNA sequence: TGTGCCAGCAGTTACTCGACCACAGGCGCCTCCTACGAGCAGTACTTC.

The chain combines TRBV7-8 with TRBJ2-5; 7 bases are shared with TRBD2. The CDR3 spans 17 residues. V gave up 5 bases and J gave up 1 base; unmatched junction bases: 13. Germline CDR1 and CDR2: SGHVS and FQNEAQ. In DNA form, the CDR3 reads TGTGCCAGCAGCCCCGGGAGGAGGGGCGGATTCCAAGAGACCCAGTACTTC. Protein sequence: CASSPGRRGGFQETQYF. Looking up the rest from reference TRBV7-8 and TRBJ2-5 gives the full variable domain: GAGVSQSPRYKVAKRGQDVALRCDPISGHVSLFWYQQALGQGPEFLTYFQNEAQLDKSGLPSDRFFAERPEGSVSTLKIQRTQQEDSAVYLCASSPGRRGGFQETQYFGPGTRLLVL.

The CDR3 DNA reads as TGCAGCGCTAGCGGGAGCCGTTACGAGCAGTACTTC. Translated: CSASGSRYEQYF. The chain recombines TRBV29-1 with TRBJ2-7, with 10 nucleotides matching TRBD2. The CDR3 loop spans 12 amino acids. Germline CDR1 is SQVTM and CDR2 is ANQGSEA. V was pared by 7 bases and J by 4 bases, with 4 bases of the junction left unmatched.

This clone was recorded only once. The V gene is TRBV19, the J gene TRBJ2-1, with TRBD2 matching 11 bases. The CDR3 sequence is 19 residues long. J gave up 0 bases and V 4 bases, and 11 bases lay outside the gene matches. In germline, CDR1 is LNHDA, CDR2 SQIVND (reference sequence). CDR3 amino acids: CASSTPGLAEPSSYNEQFF. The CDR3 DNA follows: TGTGCCAGTAGTACGCCGGGACTAGCGGAACCGAGCTCCTACAATGAGCAGTTCTTC.

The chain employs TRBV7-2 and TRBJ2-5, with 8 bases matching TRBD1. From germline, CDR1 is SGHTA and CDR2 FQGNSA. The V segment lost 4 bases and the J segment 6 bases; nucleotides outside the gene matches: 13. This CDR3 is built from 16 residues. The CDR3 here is CASSSKDREWEKTQYF. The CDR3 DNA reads TGTGCCAGCAGCTCAAAGGACAGGGAATGGGAGAAGACCCAGTACTTC.

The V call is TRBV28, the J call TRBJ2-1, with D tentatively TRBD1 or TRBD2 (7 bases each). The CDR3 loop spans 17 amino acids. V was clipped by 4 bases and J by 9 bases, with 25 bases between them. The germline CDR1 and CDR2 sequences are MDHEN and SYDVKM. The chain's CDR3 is CASSSSGEGAGHGEQFF. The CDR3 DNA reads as TGTGCCAGCAGTTCGTCCGGGGAGGGGGCAGGACATGGTGAGCAGTTCTTC.

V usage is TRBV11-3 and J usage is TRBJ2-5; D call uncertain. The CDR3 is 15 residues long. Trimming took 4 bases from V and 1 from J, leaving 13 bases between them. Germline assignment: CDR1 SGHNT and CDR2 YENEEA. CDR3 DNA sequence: TGTGCCAGCAGCTCCTCCTACTCGCCCCAAGAGACCCAGTACTTC. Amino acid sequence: CASSSSYSPQETQYF. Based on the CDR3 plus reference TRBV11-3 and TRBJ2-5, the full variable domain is EAGVVQSPRYKIIEKKQPVAFWCNPISGHNTLYWYLQNLGQGPELLIRYENEEAVDDSQLPKDRFSAERLKGVDSTLKIQPAELGDSAVYLCASSSSYSPQETQYFGPGTRLLVL.

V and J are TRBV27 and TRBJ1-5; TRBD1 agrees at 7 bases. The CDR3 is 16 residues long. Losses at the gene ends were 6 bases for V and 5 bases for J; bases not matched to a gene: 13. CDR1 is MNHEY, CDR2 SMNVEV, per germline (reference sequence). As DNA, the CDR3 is TGTGCCAGCAGCCTCCGGGGGAAGGGGGCCGATCAGCCCCAGCATTTT. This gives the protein CASSLRGKGADQPQHF.